A selection of T cell receptor beta chains follows, all from one sample in a study of shared clonotypes between healthy human individuals. This table comes from immunoSEQ multiplex PCR, and its TCRdb copy is limited to in-frame clones, with some not included. Counted here are some 380,000 clones, just over 95% occurring once; the ten biggest clones make up about 0.32%. The sequencing sample was made of memory CD8+ T cells sorted from blood. These receptors were obtained from a man aged 25-40 years in good health. Each CDR3 is given with its conserved first and last residue. A D gene is named only where the DNA matches it firmly. Clone size is shown for a subset of rows, as once, few, many or a class of expanded clone.

TRBJ2-3	.	.	TRBV7-2	TGTGCCAGCAGCTCCCGCCGTAGCGGCAGCACAGATACGCAGTATTTT	CASSSRRSGSTDTQYF
TRBJ1-1	.	.	TRBV13	TGTGCCAGCAGACCAGGGGCAATGAACACTGAAGCTTTCTTT	CASRPGAMNTEAFF
TRBJ2-1	.	.	TRBV10-3	TGTGCCATCAGTGGAAGGACCTCATACAATGAGCAGTTCTTC	CAISGRTSYNEQFF
TRBJ1-3	.	.	TRBV30	TGTGCCTCCACCGGGATCCCCCGTCGAAACACCATATATTTT	CASTGIPRRNTIYF
TRBJ2-7	.	TRBD1	TRBV28	TGTGCCAGCAGCTCGACCGGGACAGGGGGCTACGAGCAGTACTTC	CASSSTGTGGYEQYF
TRBJ1-1	once	TRBD1	TRBV29-1	TGCAGCGTTGAAAAGGGGGTGACAGGGTTCACTGAAGCTTTCTTT	CSVEKGVTGFTEAFF
TRBJ1-1	.	TRBD1	TRBV28	TGTGCCAGCATTGTCCCGGGACAGGGGACTGAAGCTTTCTTT	CASIVPGQGTEAFF
TRBJ2-1	.	TRBD2	TRBV7-8	TGTGCCAGCAGCTCGCGCAGAACTAGCGGGAAAGGGGTCCCCCATGAGCAGTTCTTC	CASSSRRTSGKGVPHEQFF
TRBJ1-5	.	.	TRBV19	TGTGCCAGTAGTATACCTTTCTTTAGCAATCAGCCCCAGCATTTT	CASSIPFFSNQPQHF
TRBJ2-1	.	TRBD2	TRBV7-6	TGTGCCAGCAGCCCAGTCCGGCTAGCGGGAGGAGCGGGGTACAATGAGCAGTTCTTC	CASSPVRLAGGAGYNEQFF
TRBJ1-2	.	.	TRBV18	TGTGCCAGCTCACCCGTAGGGGTTTATGGCTACACCTTC	CASSPVGVYGYTF
TRBJ2-1	.	TRBD2	TRBV5-1	TGCGCCAGCAGCGACACTAGCGGCTACAATGAGCAGTTCTTC	CASSDTSGYNEQFF
TRBJ1-4	.	TRBD1	TRBV6-1	TGTGCCAGCAGTATCCAGGGGGCTCTCAGTGAAAAACTGTTTTTT	CASSIQGALSEKLFF
TRBJ2-2	.	.	TRBV7-8	TGTGCCAGCAGCTTCCCCCAGTCCCAAATCACCGGGGAGCTGTTTTTT	CASSFPQSQITGELFF
TRBJ1-1	.	.	TRBV25-1	TGTGCCAGCAGTCACAGCATGATGAACACTGAAGCTTTCTTT	CASSHSMMNTEAFF
TRBJ2-1	.	.	TRBV7-7	TGTGCTAGCAGCTTAGGGGCTAGCTCCTACAATGAGCAGTTCTTC	CASSLGASSYNEQFF
TRBJ2-1	.	.	TRBV18	TGTGCCAGCTCACCCTCCTTGGACAATGAGCAGTTCTTC	CASSPSLDNEQFF
TRBJ2-5	.	TRBD1	TRBV5-4	TGTGCCAGCAGCTTGGGATCAGGACAGGGAAGGGAGACCCAGTACTTC	CASSLGSGQGRETQYF
TRBJ2-5	.	.	TRBV2	TGTGCCAGCACCCCACCGCAGGTGTCGGACCCGCTGCAACAAGAGACCCAGTACTTC	CASTPPQVSDPLQQETQYF
TRBJ2-3	.	.	TRBV27	TGTGCCAGCAGTCCGAGCACAGATACGCAGTATTTT	CASSPSTDTQYF
TRBJ2-7	.	TRBD2	TRBV5-1	TGCGCCAGCAGCTTGGACGGAGCGGGAGGTTCCTACGAGCAGTACTTC	CASSLDGAGGSYEQYF
TRBJ2-7	.	.	TRBV6-1	TGTGCCAGCAGTGAAGCAGCGGGACAGGTCTACGAGCAGTACTTC	CASSEAAGQVYEQYF
TRBJ2-5	.	.	TRBV4-1	TGCGCCAGCAGCCATCCGGCTCGGGAGACTGAGACCCAGTACTTC	CASSHPARETETQYF
TRBJ2-7	.	.	TRBV5-1	TGCGCCAGCAGCTTCAGGGGCCCATTGTACGATGAGCAGTACTTC	CASSFRGPLYDEQYF
TRBJ1-2	.	TRBD1	TRBV6-1	TGTGCCAGCAGGGGACAGGGGTATGGCTACACCTTC	CASRGQGYGYTF